This passage covers 10 T cell receptor beta chains from one sample sequenced in a study of OX40 agonist ivuxolimab in advanced cancers. Sequencing was performed with immunoSEQ multiplex PCR; in TCRdb, only in-frame clones are kept and a portion is missing. The table records tens of thousands of clones, about 88% of them present only once. Sequencing was performed on CD4+ or CD8+ T cells sorted from blood, taken in a trial of the OX40 agonist ivuxolimab. The receptors here all came from an adult with an advanced solid tumor such as melanoma, head and neck, liver or kidney cancer.

This clone was found a few times. The chain is built from TRBV10-3 and TRBJ2-5; D remains unclear. Per germline, CDR1 ENHRY and CDR2 SYGVKD. Trimming pared 1 base from V and 5 bases from J, leaving 14 bases between. CDR3 size: 15 residues. CDR3 DNA sequence: TGTGCCATCAGTGAGTGGAGAAGATTAAACGAGACCCAGTACTTC. This sequence encodes CAISEWRRLNETQYF.

The CDR3 DNA is TGTGCCAGCAGGACATACCAGGGAGTAGCTTTCTTT. Amino acids: CASRTYQGVAFF. The chain recombines TRBV2 with TRBJ1-1, with D tentatively TRBD1 (5 bases). Germline assignment: CDR1 SNHLY and CDR2 FYNNEI. The CDR3 covers 12 residues. V was shortened by 6 bases and J by 10 bases, with 15 bases between the two germline ends.

V gene TRBV18 combines with J gene TRBJ2-1; TRBD2 matches at 16 bases. The CDR3 extends over 18 amino acids. Germline CDR1 is KGHSH and CDR2 is LQKENI. V was pared by 0 bases and J by 2 bases, with 1 base of the junction left unmatched. In DNA form, the CDR3 reads TGTGCCAGCTCACCACCGGGACTAGCGGGGGGGGCCTACAATGAGCAGTTCTTC. This gives the protein CASSPPGLAGGAYNEQFF.

This clone has a handful of counts. The CDR3 here is CSVAGGSSYNEQFF. CDR3 DNA: TGCAGCGTTGCGGGTGGGAGCTCCTACAATGAGCAGTTCTTC. J is TRBJ2-1 and V is TRBV29-1; tentative D call: TRBD2 (5 bases). This CDR3 is built from 14 residues. V was pared by 4 bases and J by 0 bases, with 10 bases between. CDR1 is SQVTM, CDR2 ANQGSEA, per germline.

A few counts support this clone. CDR3 nucleotides: TGTGCCAGCAGTCCGGGGGTTGGGTCCTACAATGAGCAGTTCTTC. This translates into CASSPGVGSYNEQFF. The chain joins TRBV28 to TRBJ2-1, with TRBD2 as a possible D gene (6 bases). This CDR3 region has 15 residues. Germline CDR1 is MDHEN and CDR2 is SYDVKM. V lost 5 bases and J lost 1, with 12 bases in between.

The V and J genes are TRBV6-5 and TRBJ1-2; the match to TRBD1 covers 10 bases. Germline CDR1 and CDR2: MNHEY and SVGAGI. This CDR3 spans 14 amino acids. V gave up 2 bases and J gave up 8 bases; unmatched junction bases: 5. CDR3 sequence: CASSYGQGVGGYTF. The CDR3 bases are TGTGCCAGCAGTTACGGACAGGGGGTCGGAGGCTACACCTTC.

V and J are TRBV6-5 and TRBJ1-5, with D uncertain. The V gene's germline CDR1 is MNHEY and CDR2 SVGAGI. The V gene lost 0 bases and the J gene lost 6 bases, with 12 bases spanning the gap. The CDR3 consists of 15 residues. CDR3 protein: CASSYSVRSAQPQHF. In nucleotides, the CDR3 is TGTGCCAGCAGTTACTCCGTCAGGAGCGCTCAGCCCCAGCATTTT.

The CDR3, as DNA: TGTGCCAGCAGCTTAGGGGCGAACGAGCAGTACTTC. Encoded protein: CASSLGANEQYF. The chain links TRBV7-2 to TRBJ2-7; D not resolved. Per the germline V gene, CDR1 is SGHTA and CDR2 is FQGNSA. This CDR3 has 12 amino acids. Trimming stripped 1 base from V and 5 bases from J, with 6 bases between.

The V and J genes are TRBV27 and TRBJ2-7, with TRBD2 identical over 7 bases. Trimming took 3 bases from V and 3 from J; bases not matched to a gene: 5. The germline V gene encodes CDR1 MNHEY and CDR2 SMNVEV (reference sequence). The CDR3 length is 14 residues. The CDR3 coding sequence is TGTGCCAGCAGTTTCTGGGGGGGTAACTACGAGCAGTACTTC. This gives the protein CASSFWGGNYEQYF.

As for this clone: This sample includes further DNA sequences coding for the same CDR3. This rearrangement joins TRBV9 to TRBJ1-2; tentatively, D is TRBD1 (6 bases). This CDR3 has 15 residues. With 2 bases removed from V and 3 bases from J, the gap between germline ends came to 14 bases. Germline V gene data show CDR1 as SGDLS and CDR2 as YYNGEE. Here the CDR3 reads CASSVDSTGHYGYTF. The CDR3 DNA reads TGTGCCAGCAGCGTCGACTCGACAGGCCACTATGGCTACACCTTC.